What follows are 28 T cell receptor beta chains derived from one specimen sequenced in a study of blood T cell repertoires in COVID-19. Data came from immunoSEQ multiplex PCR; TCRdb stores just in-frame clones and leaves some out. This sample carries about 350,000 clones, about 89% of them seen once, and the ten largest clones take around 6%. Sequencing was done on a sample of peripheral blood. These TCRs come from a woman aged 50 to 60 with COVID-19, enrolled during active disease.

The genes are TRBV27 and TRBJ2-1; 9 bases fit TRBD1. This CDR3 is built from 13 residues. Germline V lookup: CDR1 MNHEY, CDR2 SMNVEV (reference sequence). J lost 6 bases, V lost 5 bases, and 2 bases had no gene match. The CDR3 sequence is CASSRTGVNEQFF. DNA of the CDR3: TGTGCCAGCAGTCGGACAGGGGTCAATGAGCAGTTCTTC.

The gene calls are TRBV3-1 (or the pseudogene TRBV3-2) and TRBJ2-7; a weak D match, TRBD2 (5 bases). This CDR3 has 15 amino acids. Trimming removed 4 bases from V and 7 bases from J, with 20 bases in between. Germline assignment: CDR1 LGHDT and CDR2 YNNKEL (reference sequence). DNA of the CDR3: TGTGCCAGCAGCCCCCAACCTGGAGGTCCTGGGGAGCAGTACTTC. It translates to CASSPQPGGPGEQYF.

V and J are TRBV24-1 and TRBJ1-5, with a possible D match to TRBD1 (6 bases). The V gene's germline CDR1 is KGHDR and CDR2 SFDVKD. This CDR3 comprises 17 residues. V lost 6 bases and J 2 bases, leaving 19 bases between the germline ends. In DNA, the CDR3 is TGTGCCACCAGTTCCACAGGGCAGAATCAGGGCAATCAGCCCCAGCATTTT. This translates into CATSSTGQNQGNQPQHF.

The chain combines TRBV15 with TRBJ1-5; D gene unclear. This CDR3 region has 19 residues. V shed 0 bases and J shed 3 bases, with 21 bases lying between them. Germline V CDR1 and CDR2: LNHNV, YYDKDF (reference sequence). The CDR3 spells CATSRDRPVHSVYNQPQHF. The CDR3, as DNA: TGTGCCACCAGCAGAGACCGGCCGGTGCACAGTGTTTACAATCAGCCCCAGCATTTT.

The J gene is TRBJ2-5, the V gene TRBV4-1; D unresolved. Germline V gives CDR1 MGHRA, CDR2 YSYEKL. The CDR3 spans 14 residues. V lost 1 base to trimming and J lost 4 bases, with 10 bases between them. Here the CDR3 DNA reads TGCGCCAGCAGCCAAGGAAGAGAGCGAGAGACCCAGTACTTC. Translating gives CASSQGRERETQYF.

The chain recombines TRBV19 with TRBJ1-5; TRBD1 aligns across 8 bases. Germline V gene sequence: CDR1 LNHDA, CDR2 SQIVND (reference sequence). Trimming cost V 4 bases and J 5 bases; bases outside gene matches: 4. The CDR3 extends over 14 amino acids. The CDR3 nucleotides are TGTGCCAGTAGTAATCGACAGGGGCATCAGCCCCAGCATTTT. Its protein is CASSNRQGHQPQHF. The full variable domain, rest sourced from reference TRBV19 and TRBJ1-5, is DGGITQSPKYLFRKEGQNVTLSCEQNLNHDAMYWYRQDPGQGLRLIYYSQIVNDFQKGDIAEGYSVSREKKESFPLTVTSAQKNPTAFYLCASSNRQGHQPQHFGDGTRLSIL.

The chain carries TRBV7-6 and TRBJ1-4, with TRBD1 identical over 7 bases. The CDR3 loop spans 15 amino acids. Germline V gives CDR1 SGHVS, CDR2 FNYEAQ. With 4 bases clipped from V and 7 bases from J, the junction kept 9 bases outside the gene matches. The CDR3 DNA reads TGTGCCAGCAGCTCCCAGGGGGGACAAGCTGAAAAACTGTTTTTT. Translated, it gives CASSSQGGQAEKLFF.

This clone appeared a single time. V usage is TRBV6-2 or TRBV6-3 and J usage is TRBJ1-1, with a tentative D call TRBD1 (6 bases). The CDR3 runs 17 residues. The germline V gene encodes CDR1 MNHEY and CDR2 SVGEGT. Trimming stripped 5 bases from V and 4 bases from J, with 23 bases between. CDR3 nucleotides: TGTGCCAGCAGTCCCATTCGGGGTGGGGGCGAGGGCACTGAAGCTTTCTTT. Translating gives CASSPIRGGGEGTEAFF.

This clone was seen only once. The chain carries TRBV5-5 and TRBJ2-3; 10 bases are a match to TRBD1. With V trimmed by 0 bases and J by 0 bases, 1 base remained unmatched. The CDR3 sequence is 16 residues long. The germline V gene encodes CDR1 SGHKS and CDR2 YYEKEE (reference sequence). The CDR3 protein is CASSLGTGGSTDTQYF. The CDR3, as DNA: TGTGCCAGCAGCTTGGGGACAGGGGGTAGCACAGATACGCAGTATTTT. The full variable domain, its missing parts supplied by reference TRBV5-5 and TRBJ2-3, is DAGVTQSPTHLIKTRGQQVTLRCSPISGHKSVSWYQQVLGQGPQFIFQYYEKEERGRGNFPDRFSARQFPNYSSELNVNALLLGDSALYLCASSLGTGGSTDTQYFGPGTRLTVL.

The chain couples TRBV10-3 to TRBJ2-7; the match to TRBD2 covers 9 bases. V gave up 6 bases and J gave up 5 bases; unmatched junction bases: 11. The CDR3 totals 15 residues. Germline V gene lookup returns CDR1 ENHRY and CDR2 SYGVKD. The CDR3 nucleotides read TGTGCCATCAGCTCACTAGCGGGCAGGGGGGACGAGCAGTACTTC. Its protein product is CAISSLAGRGDEQYF.

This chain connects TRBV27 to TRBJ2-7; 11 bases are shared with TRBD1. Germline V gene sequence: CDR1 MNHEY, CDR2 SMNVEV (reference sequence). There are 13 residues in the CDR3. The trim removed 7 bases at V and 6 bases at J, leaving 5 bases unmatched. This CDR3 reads CASKGQGAGEQYF. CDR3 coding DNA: TGTGCCAGCAAAGGACAGGGGGCGGGCGAGCAGTACTTC.

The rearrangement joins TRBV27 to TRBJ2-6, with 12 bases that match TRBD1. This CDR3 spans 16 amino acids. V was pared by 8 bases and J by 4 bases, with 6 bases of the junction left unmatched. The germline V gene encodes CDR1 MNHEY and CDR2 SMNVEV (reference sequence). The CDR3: CASGDRGRAGANVLTF. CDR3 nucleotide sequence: TGTGCCAGCGGGGACAGGGGGCGAGCGGGGGCCAACGTCCTGACTTTC.

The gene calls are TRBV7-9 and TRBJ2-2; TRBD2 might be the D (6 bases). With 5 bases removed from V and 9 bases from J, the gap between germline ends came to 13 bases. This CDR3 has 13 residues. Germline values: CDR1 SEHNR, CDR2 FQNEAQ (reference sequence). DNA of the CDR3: TGTGCCAGCAGCCCCGGGAGCAAACGGGAGCTGTTTTTT. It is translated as CASSPGSKRELFF.

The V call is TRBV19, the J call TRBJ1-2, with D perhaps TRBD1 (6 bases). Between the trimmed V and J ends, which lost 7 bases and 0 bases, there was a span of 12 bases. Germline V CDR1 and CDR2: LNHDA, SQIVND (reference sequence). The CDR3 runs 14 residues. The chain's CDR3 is CASTDRRPNYGYTF. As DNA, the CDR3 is TGTGCCAGTACCGACAGGCGCCCTAACTATGGCTACACCTTC.

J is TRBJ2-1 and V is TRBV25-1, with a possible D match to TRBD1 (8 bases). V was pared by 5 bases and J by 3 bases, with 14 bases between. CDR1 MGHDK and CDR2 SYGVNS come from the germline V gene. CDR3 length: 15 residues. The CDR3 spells CASSTGGGFYNEQFF. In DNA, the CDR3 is TGTGCCAGCAGTACAGGGGGGGGGTTCTACAATGAGCAGTTCTTC.

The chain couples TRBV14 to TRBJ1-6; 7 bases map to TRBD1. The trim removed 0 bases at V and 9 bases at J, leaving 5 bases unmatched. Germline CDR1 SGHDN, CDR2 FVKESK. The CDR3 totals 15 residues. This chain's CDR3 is CASSQEVTGISPLHF. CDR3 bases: TGTGCCAGCAGCCAAGAAGTGACAGGGATTTCACCCCTCCACTTT.

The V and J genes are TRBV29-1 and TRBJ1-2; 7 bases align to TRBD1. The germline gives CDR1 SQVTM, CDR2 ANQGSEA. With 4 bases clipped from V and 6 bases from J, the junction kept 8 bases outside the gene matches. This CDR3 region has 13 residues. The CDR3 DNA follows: TGCAGCGTTGCATTTGGGACAGCAAATGGCTACACCTTC. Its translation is CSVAFGTANGYTF.

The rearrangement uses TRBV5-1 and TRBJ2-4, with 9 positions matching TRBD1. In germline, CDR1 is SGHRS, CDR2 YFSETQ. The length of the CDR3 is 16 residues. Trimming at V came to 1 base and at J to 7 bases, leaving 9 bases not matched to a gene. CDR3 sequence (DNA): TGCGCCAGCAGCTTGCACCCGTCTGGACAGGGGAACATTCAGTACTTC. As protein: CASSLHPSGQGNIQYF.

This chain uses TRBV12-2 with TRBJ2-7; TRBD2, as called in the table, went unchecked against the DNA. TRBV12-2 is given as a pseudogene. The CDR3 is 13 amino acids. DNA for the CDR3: TGTGCAAGTCGCTGCTTAGCGGGACCCGAGCAGTACTTC. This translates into CASRCLAGPEQYF.

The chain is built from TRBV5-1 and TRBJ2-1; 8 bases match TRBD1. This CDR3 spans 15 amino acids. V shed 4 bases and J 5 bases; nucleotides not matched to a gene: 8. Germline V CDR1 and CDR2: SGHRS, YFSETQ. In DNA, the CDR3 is TGCGCCAGCAGCAGGGGACAGGCAGACGACAATGAGCAGTTCTTC. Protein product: CASSRGQADDNEQFF. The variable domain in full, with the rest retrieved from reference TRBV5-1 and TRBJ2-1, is KAGVTQTPRYLIKTRGQQVTLSCSPISGHRSVSWYQQTPGQGLQFLFEYFSETQRNKGNFPGRFSGRQFSNSRSEMNVSTLELGDSALYLCASSRGQADDNEQFFGPGTRLTVL.

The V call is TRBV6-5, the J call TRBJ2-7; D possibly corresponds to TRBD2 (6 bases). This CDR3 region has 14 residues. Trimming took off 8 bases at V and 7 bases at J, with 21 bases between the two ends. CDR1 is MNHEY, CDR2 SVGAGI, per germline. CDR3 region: CASGLGGNFGEQYF. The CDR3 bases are TGTGCCAGCGGGTTGGGGGGTAACTTCGGGGAGCAGTACTTC.

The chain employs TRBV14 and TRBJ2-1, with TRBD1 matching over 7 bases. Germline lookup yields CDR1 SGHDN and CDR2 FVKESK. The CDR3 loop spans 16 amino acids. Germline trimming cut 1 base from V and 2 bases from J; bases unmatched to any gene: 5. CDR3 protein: CASSQAPGQAYNEQFF. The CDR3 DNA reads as TGTGCCAGCAGCCAAGCCCCCGGACAGGCCTACAATGAGCAGTTCTTC. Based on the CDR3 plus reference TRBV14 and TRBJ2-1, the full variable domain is EAGVTQFPSHSVIEKGQTVTLRCDPISGHDNLYWYRRVMGKEIKFLLHFVKESKQDESGMPNNRFLAERTGGTYSTLKVQPAELEDSGVYFCASSQAPGQAYNEQFFGPGTRLTVL.

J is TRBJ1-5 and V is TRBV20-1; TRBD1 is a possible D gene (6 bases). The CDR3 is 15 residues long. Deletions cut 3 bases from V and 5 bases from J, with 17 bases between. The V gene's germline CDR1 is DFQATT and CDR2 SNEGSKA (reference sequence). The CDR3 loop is CSASWDTPTDQPQHF. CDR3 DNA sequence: TGCAGTGCTAGTTGGGACACCCCGACAGATCAGCCCCAGCATTTT.

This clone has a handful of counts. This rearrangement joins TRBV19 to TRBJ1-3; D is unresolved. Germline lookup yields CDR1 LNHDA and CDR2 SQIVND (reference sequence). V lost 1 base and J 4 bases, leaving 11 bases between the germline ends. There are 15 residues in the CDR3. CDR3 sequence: CASSIVALKGNTIYF. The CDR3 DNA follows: TGTGCCAGTAGTATAGTAGCGCTCAAAGGAAACACCATATATTTT.

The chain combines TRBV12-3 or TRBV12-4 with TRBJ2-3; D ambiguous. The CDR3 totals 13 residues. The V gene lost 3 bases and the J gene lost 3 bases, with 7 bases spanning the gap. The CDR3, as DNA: TGTGCCAGCAGTTTTTCAGTGACAGATACGCAGTATTTT. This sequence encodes CASSFSVTDTQYF.

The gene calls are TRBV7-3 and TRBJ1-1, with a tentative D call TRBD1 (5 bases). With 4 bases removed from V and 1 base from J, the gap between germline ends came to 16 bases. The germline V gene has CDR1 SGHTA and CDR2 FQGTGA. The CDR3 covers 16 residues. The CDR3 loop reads CASSSPLPGRNTEAFF. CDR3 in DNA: TGTGCCAGCAGCTCACCCCTCCCAGGGCGGAACACTGAAGCTTTCTTT.

The CDR3 DNA reads TGTGCCAGCAGCATGATTGGGACAGGCTCAGAGACCCAGTACTTC. Translating gives CASSMIGTGSETQYF. The chain carries TRBV7-9 and TRBJ2-5, with 8 nucleotides matching TRBD1. The CDR3 has 15 amino acids. Germline V gives CDR1 SEHNR, CDR2 FQNEAQ (reference sequence). V lost 5 bases and J lost 4; bases outside the gene matches: 9.

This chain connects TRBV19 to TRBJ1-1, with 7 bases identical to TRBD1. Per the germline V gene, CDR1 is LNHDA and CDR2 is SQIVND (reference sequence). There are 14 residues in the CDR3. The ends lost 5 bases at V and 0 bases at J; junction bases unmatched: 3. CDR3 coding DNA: TGTGCCAGTAGTCAGGGACAGATGAACACTGAAGCTTTCTTT. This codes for CASSQGQMNTEAFF.